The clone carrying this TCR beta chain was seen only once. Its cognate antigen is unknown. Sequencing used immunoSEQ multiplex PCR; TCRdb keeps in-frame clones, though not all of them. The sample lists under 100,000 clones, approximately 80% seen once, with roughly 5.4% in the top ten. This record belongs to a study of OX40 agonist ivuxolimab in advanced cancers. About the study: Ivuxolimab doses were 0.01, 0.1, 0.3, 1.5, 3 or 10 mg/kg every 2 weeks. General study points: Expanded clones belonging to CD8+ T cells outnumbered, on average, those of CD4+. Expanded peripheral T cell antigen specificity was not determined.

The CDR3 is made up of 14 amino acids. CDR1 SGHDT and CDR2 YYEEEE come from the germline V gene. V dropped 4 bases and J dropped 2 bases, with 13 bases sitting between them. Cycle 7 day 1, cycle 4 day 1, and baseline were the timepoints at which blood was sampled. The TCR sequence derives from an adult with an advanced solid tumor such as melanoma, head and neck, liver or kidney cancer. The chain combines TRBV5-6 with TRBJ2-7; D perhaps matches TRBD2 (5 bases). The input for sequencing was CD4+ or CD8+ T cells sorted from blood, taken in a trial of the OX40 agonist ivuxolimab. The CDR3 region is CASSRGGSAYEQYF. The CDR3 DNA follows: TGTGCCAGCAGCCGAGGCGGGTCCGCCTACGAGCAGTACTTC.